This T cell receptor (beta chain) was found in a study of cytotoxic CD8 clonotypes in ibrutinib-treated CLL. Study-level information: For this cohort, patients were about a dozen relapsed/refractory and over 14 treatment-naive, while approximately 17 were IGHV unmutated.

The CDR3 loop spans 14 amino acids. Germline trimming cut 10 bases from V and 5 bases from J; bases unmatched to any gene: 11. In germline, CDR1 is MNHEY, CDR2 SMNVEV (reference sequence). This table comes from immunoSEQ multiplex PCR, and its TCRdb copy is limited to in-frame clones, with some not included. The sample has around 200,000 clones; roughly 79% are singletons. The TCR originated in a human donor with chronic lymphocytic leukemia. The J gene is TRBJ2-1, the V gene TRBV27; 7 nucleotides agree with TRBD2. Sequences were derived from PBMCs, sampled after 12 months of ibrutinib treatment. This CDR3 is CATGWEGADNEQFF. For the CDR3, the DNA is TGTGCCACCGGGTGGGAGGGTGCTGACAATGAGCAGTTCTTC.